The T cell receptor beta chain under discussion was sequenced for a study of cytotoxic CD8 clonotypes in ibrutinib-treated CLL. Study-level background: Patients gave response samples after a median about 12 months of treatment, range 6 to 36. Whole-study findings and limits: On treatment, the uncommon public clonotypes contracted or remained stable.

This clone was observed a handful of times. The antigen remains undetermined. Library input was about 2 micrograms of DNA from cryopreserved PBMCs. Libraries were prepared by immunoSEQ multiplex PCR; TCRdb keeps only in-frame clonotypes and omits some of them. Of around 330,000 clones listed, roughly 70% were seen once; the top ten hold just under 6.5%. V shed 4 bases and J 5 bases; nucleotides not matched to a gene: 5. CDR3 length equals 17 residues. Germline V CDR1 and CDR2: LGHNA, YNFKEQ. The sequencing here drew on PBMCs, taken after 36 months of ibrutinib treatment. The rearrangement joins TRBV4-2 to TRBJ2-1; TRBD2 matches at 16 bases. The receptor's source is a human donor with chronic lymphocytic leukemia. CDR3 coding DNA: TGTGCCAGCAGCCCCGGGACTAGCGGGGGGGCTAACAATGAGCAGTTCTTC. The encoded protein is CASSPGTSGGANNEQFF.